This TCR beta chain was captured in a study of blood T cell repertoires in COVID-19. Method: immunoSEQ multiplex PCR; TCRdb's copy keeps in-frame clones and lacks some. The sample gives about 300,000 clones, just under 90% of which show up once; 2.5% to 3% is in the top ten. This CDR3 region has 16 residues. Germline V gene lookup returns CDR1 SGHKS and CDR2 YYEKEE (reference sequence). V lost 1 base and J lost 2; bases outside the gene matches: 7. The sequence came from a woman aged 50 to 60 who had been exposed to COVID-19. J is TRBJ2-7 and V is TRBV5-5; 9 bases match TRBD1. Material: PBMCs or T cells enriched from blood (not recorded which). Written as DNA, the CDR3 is TGTGCCAGCAGCTTGATTGTGGGACAGGGTCCCTACGAGCAGTACTTC. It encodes CASSLIVGQGPYEQYF. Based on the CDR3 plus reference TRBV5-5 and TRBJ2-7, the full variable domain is DAGVTQSPTHLIKTRGQQVTLRCSPISGHKSVSWYQQVLGQGPQFIFQYYEKEERGRGNFPDRFSARQFPNYSSELNVNALLLGDSALYLCASSLIVGQGPYEQYFGPGTRLTVT.